Below, 8 T cell receptor beta chains from the same sample are listed, as sequenced in a study of a mutant IDH1 vaccine in newly diagnosed glioma. Sequencing was performed with immunoSEQ multiplex PCR; in TCRdb, only in-frame clones are kept and a portion is missing. The repertoire holds over 55,000 clones, with about 83% as singletons. Stated time point: baseline, week 1 (first vaccination visit). This sample's treatment: pre-vaccination baseline after standard-of-care therapy. This specimen consisted of peripheral blood mononuclear cells (PBMCs), obtained from a glioma patient treated with radiotherapy, temozolomide or both. The source of these receptors is a woman aged 18-29 years with glioma. Some clones in this sample may be carry-over from other donors' samples.

This chain links TRBV7-9 with TRBJ1-5, with D possibly being TRBD1 (5 bases). From germline, CDR1 is SEHNR and CDR2 FQNEAQ (reference sequence). The CDR3 totals 17 residues. Trimming pared 1 base from V and 2 bases from J, leaving 15 bases between. The CDR3 sequence is CASSLEGRGLGNQPQHF. The CDR3 DNA follows: TGTGCCAGCAGCTTAGAAGGGAGGGGCCTCGGCAATCAGCCCCAGCATTTT.

This clone occurred once. The gene calls are TRBV30 and TRBJ2-7; D not certain. V was pared by 5 bases and J by 6 bases, with 17 bases between. This CDR3 has 13 residues. The germline V gene has CDR1 GTSNPN and CDR2 SVGIG (reference sequence). The CDR3 DNA follows: TGTGCCTGGTTCAGAGCTGGACCGGGCGAGCAGTACTTC. Amino acid sequence: CAWFRAGPGEQYF.

A word on this clone: A read error may be the cause here, since a much bigger clone is one base away. The CDR3 DNA sequence: TGTGCCTGGAGCTTCACAGGAAAGAACACTAAAGCTTTCTTT. This encodes CAWSFTGKNTKAFF. The V call is TRBV30, the J call TRBJ1-1; D might be TRBD1 (5 bases). The germline gives CDR1 GTSNPN, CDR2 SVGIG (reference sequence). This CDR3 is built from 14 residues. The variable domain in full, completed from reference TRBV30 and TRBJ1-1, reads SQTIHQWPATLVQPVGSPLSLECTVEGTSNPNLYWYRQAAGRGLQLLFYSVGIGQISSEVPQNLSASRPQDRQFILSSKKLLLSDSGFYLCAWSFTGKNTKAFFGQGTRLTVV.

This chain connects TRBV5-1 to TRBJ1-2; D unclear. Germline-derived CDR1 and CDR2 are SGHRS and YFSETQ. Trimming removed 4 bases at V and 2 bases at J, with 12 bases between. This CDR3 has 14 amino acids. DNA for the CDR3: TGCGCCAGCAGCGCAGTGGCGGGGAACTATGGCTACACCTTC. It is translated as CASSAVAGNYGYTF.

In its sample, this clone was seen once. V usage is TRBV6-5 and J usage is TRBJ2-1; D is perhaps TRBD2 (6 bases). Trimming stripped 4 bases from V and 6 bases from J, with 13 bases between. The CDR3 extends over 14 amino acids. Germline assignment: CDR1 MNHEY and CDR2 SVGAGI. The CDR3 protein is CASSSSGLSNEQFF. The CDR3 bases are TGTGCCAGCAGTTCATCGGGACTGTCCAATGAGCAGTTCTTC.

The chain carries TRBV9 and TRBJ2-5, with 8 bases identical to TRBD2. Germline CDR1 and CDR2: SGDLS and YYNGEE. The V gene end was trimmed by 3 bases and the J gene end by 2 bases; junction bases not matched to a gene: 6. The CDR3 loop spans 15 amino acids. CDR3 in amino acids: CASSASGSEQETQYF. As DNA, the CDR3 is TGTGCCAGCAGCGCGAGCGGGAGCGAACAAGAGACCCAGTACTTC.

This clone was counted a single time. This chain joins TRBV5-6 and TRBJ1-4; TRBD1 is a possible D gene (6 bases). CDR1 and CDR2 (germline): SGHDT, YYEEEE. Trimming took off 1 base at V and 8 bases at J, with 21 bases between the two ends. This CDR3 has 17 amino acids. This chain's CDR3 is CASSLTPRRGGGEKLFF. The CDR3 coding sequence is TGTGCCAGCAGCTTGACCCCTCGGAGGGGGGGCGGAGAAAAACTGTTTTTT.

The chain couples TRBV10-3 to TRBJ1-1; the D is unclear. CDR3 length: 13 amino acids. Trimming pared 6 bases from V and 0 bases from J, leaving 8 bases between. Germline V gene sequence: CDR1 ENHRY, CDR2 SYGVKD. The CDR3 sequence is CAIRRALNTEAFF. CDR3 nucleotide sequence: TGTGCCATCAGGAGGGCGTTGAACACTGAAGCTTTCTTT.